The 29 T cell receptor beta chains reported below all come from one sample, sequenced in a study of breast tumors, draining lymph nodes, adjacent tissues. The lymph nodes were axillary draining lymph nodes from breast cancer patients. TCRdb ran MiXCR on the multiplex PCR reads and lists one entry per CDR3 protein. The sample lists nearly 200,000 distinct CDR3 sequences, approximately 30% occurring once. The source material was axillary lymph node tissue. Receptors originate from a female donor with breast cancer. Some clones in this sample may be carry-over from other donors' samples.

The table lists this clonotype with many counts. The chain couples TRBV7-2 to TRBJ2-7; D not certain. The CDR3 consists of 11 residues. Germline V CDR1 and CDR2: SGHTA, FQGNSA. Trimming removed 1 base from V and 10 bases from J, with 8 bases in between. The CDR3 DNA is TGTGCCAGCAGCTTAGGACCAAAACAGTACTTC. Translated: CASSLGPKQYF.

Here the CDR3 reads CSVWTAYQETQYF. The CDR3 region has the DNA TGCAGCGTTTGGACAGCGTACCAAGAGACCCAGTACTTC. The chain has TRBV29-1 and TRBJ2-5; possible D gene TRBD1, 6 bases. The CDR3 extends over 13 amino acids. V lost 5 bases and J lost 0, with 10 bases in between. Germline values: CDR1 SQVTM, CDR2 ANQGSEA.

In its sample, this clonotype was seen many times. This CDR3 reads CSAREKGGNGYTF. The CDR3 nucleotides are TGCAGTGCTAGAGAGAAGGGAGGGAATGGCTACACCTTC. The genes are TRBV20-1 and TRBJ1-2; no firm D call. V gave up 0 bases and J gave up 6 bases, with 11 bases separating them. Germline V CDR1 and CDR2: DFQATT, SNEGSKA (reference sequence). CDR3 length: 13 amino acids.

This clonotype appeared once. This sequence may be a read error, since a much larger clone differs from it by one base. The rearrangement uses TRBV6-6 and TRBJ2-7; weak D call: TRBD1 (6 bases). V dropped 2 bases and J dropped 2 bases, with 10 bases sitting between them. The CDR3 loop spans 14 amino acids. Germline V gene data show CDR1 as MNHNY and CDR2 as SVGAGI (reference sequence). In DNA form, the CDR3 reads TGTGCCAGCAGTTACAGGACAGAGACCTACGAGCAGTACTTC. It is translated as CASSYRTETYEQYF.

This clonotype has at least ten counts. The chain is built from TRBV14 and TRBJ2-7, with D possibly matching TRBD1 (6 bases). Germline assignment: CDR1 SGHDN and CDR2 FVKESK. This CDR3 region has 14 residues. Trimming left V 0 bases short and J 3 bases short, with 9 bases between. CDR3 loop: CASSQEGHNYEQYF. The CDR3 DNA reads as TGTGCCAGCAGCCAAGAGGGACACAACTACGAGCAGTACTTC.

Points on this clonotype: This CDR3 is missing its conserved last phenylalanine or tryptophan, likely due to a read error. The rearrangement uses TRBV14 and TRBJ2-7; D possibly corresponds to TRBD1 (6 bases). This CDR3 has 16 amino acids. The V gene lost 2 bases and the J gene lost 1 base, with 15 bases spanning the gap. Germline values: CDR1 SGHDN, CDR2 FVKESK. The CDR3 bases are TGTGCCAGCAGCCAACTAGGGGTAGGACAGTCCTACGAGCAGTACTGT. Its translation is CASSQLGVGQSYEQYC.

The genes are TRBV10-3 and TRBJ1-6; D remains unclear. CDR1 and CDR2 (germline): ENHRY, SYGVKD. Trimming removed 7 bases from V and 10 bases from J, with 14 bases in between. The CDR3 loop spans 13 amino acids. CDR3 sequence (DNA): TGTGCCATCACCTTACGCCCCTCCTCACCCCTCCACTTT. Encoded protein: CAITLRPSSPLHF.

This clonotype was observed at least ten times. This chain connects TRBV20-1 to TRBJ1-4, with D perhaps matching TRBD1 (5 bases). Looked up from germline, CDR1 is DFQATT and CDR2 is SNEGSKA (reference sequence). Trimming took 6 bases from V and 13 from J, leaving 15 bases between them. This CDR3 has 11 residues. CDR3 loop: CSALSGDRLFF. CDR3 DNA: TGCAGTGCCCTGTCCGGAGACAGACTGTTTTTT.

This clonotype was found many times. V usage is TRBV4-1 and J usage is TRBJ2-7; no clear D. CDR3 size: 14 residues. The V gene's germline CDR1 is MGHRA and CDR2 YSYEKL. V was shortened by 4 bases and J by 7 bases, with 17 bases between the two germline ends. The CDR3 DNA reads TGCGCCAGCAGCCCGCGGACGGGCACCGGGGAGCAGTACTTC. Protein: CASSPRTGTGEQYF.

With respect to this clonotype: A much bigger clone sits one base away, suggesting this may be a read error. V gene TRBV19 combines with J gene TRBJ2-3; possibly TRBD1 for D (5 bases). Germline lookup yields CDR1 LNHDA and CDR2 SQIVND (reference sequence). V was clipped by 9 bases and J by 5 bases, with 24 bases between them. The CDR3 sequence is 16 residues long. The chain's CDR3 is CASTQSVGVGLDTQYF. CDR3 DNA: TGTGCCAGCACCCAATCGGTAGGGGTAGGGTTAGATACGCAGTATTTT.

There are many counts of this clonotype. This chain joins TRBV9 and TRBJ2-1; D gene ambiguous. Deletions cut 0 bases from V and 6 bases from J, with 13 bases between. This CDR3 has 15 amino acids. Germline-derived CDR1 and CDR2 are SGDLS and YYNGEE. Here the CDR3 reads CASSVGILGVNEQFF. CDR3 sequence (DNA): TGTGCCAGCAGCGTAGGGATCCTAGGTGTCAATGAGCAGTTCTTC.

Concerning this clonotype itself: Given a much more abundant clone one base away, this may be a read error. V and J are TRBV20-1 and TRBJ2-7; D possibly matches TRBD1 or TRBD2 (5 bases each). Germline V lookup: CDR1 DFQATT, CDR2 SNEGSKA (reference sequence). The CDR3 loop spans 11 amino acids. CDR3 bases: TGCAGCGGGGCGAGCTCCTACGAGCAGTCCTTC. Encoded protein: CSGASSYEQSF.

Regarding this clonotype: Given a much more abundant clone one base away, this may be a read error. V is TRBV27 and J is TRBJ2-5; D might be TRBD2 (6 bases). This CDR3 has 15 amino acids. Germline V lookup: CDR1 MNHEY, CDR2 SMNVEV (reference sequence). The CDR3 protein is CASICGETPQGTQYF. The CDR3 DNA reads TGTGCCAGCATTTGCGGGGAGACCCCACAAGGGACCCAGTACTTC.

Comments on this clonotype: Possible read error: a much larger clone is one base away. The chain links TRBV18 to TRBJ2-7; 9 bases align to TRBD1. CDR1 and CDR2 (germline): KGHSH, LQKENI. This CDR3 spans 14 amino acids. CDR3 region: CASSPRGQGNERYF. CDR3 bases: TGTGCCAGCTCACCGAGGGGACAGGGAAACGAGCGGTACTTC.

This clonotype was seen repeatedly, ten times or more. This sequence joins TRBV20-1 and TRBJ1-2; D might be TRBD1 (6 bases). This CDR3 contains 12 residues. Trimming stripped 2 bases from V and 4 bases from J, with 8 bases between. Germline-derived CDR1 and CDR2 are DFQATT and SNEGSKA (reference sequence). The CDR3 sequence is CSARRGIYGYTF. The CDR3 nucleotides are TGCAGTGCTAGAAGGGGGATCTATGGCTACACCTTC.

This clonotype showed up just once. A much larger clonotype is one base distant, so this may be a read error. This CDR3 is missing its conserved last phenylalanine or tryptophan, likely due to a read error. The chain uses TRBV4-3 and TRBJ2-7, with TRBD1 identical over 8 bases. From germline, CDR1 is LGHNA and CDR2 YSLEER. The CDR3 sequence is 15 residues long. V lost 5 bases and J lost 5; bases outside the gene matches: 11. The CDR3 loop reads CASSLSAQGADEQYL. DNA for the CDR3: TGCGCCAGCAGCTTGTCCGCCCAGGGGGCGGACGAGCAGTACCTC.

DNA for the CDR3: TGTGCCAGCAGCGTAGGAGGGTTCGCGGGAAACTATGGCTACACCTTC. Amino acid sequence: CASSVGGFAGNYGYTF. This chain joins TRBV9 and TRBJ1-2, with D uncertain. CDR3 length: 16 residues. Trimming pared 0 bases from V and 2 bases from J, leaving 14 bases between. Germline-derived CDR1 and CDR2 are SGDLS and YYNGEE.

This clonotype has a handful of counts. The chain has TRBV20-1 and TRBJ1-1; D gene uncertain. Per the germline V gene, CDR1 is DFQATT and CDR2 is SNEGSKA (reference sequence). Between the trimmed V and J ends, which lost 1 base and 2 bases, there was a span of 14 bases. This CDR3 spans 15 amino acids. The CDR3 nucleotides are TGCAGTGCTAGAGTTTTGGGATCAATAAACACTGAAGCTTTCTTT. Its translation: CSARVLGSINTEAFF.

This clonotype was seen only once. This chain uses TRBV6-2 or TRBV6-3 with TRBJ1-2, with 10 bases fitting TRBD1. J gave up 4 bases and V 2 bases, and 1 base lay outside the gene matches. CDR1 and CDR2 (germline): MNHEY, SVGEGT. The length of the CDR3 is 14 residues. CDR3 amino acids: CASSYGTGAYGYTF. The DNA of the CDR3 is TGTGCCAGCAGTTACGGGACAGGGGCCTATGGCTACACCTTC.

The sample holds many counts of this clonotype. The rearrangement uses TRBV9 and TRBJ2-5; TRBD2 matches 7 bases. The CDR3 spans 15 residues. V lost 0 bases to trimming and J lost 0 bases; unmatched junction nucleotides: 2. Germline CDR1 SGDLS, CDR2 YYNGEE. This CDR3 reads CASSVVGGYQETQYF. DNA for the CDR3: TGTGCCAGCAGCGTAGTCGGGGGGTACCAAGAGACCCAGTACTTC.

About this clonotype itself: It may be a read error: a sequence one base away is much more abundant. The chain has TRBV12-3 or TRBV12-4 and TRBJ2-5; D remains ambiguous. Deletions cut 3 bases from V and 7 bases from J, with 12 bases between. The length of the CDR3 is 13 residues. The CDR3, as DNA: TGTGCCAGCAGTTTCGGCGGCTTAGGGACCCAGTACTTC. Amino acids: CASSFGGLGTQYF.

This clonotype appeared many times. V is TRBV14 and J is TRBJ1-4, with a weak D call TRBD1 (5 bases). The germline gives CDR1 SGHDN, CDR2 FVKESK. The CDR3 contains 15 residues. Between the trimmed V and J ends, which lost 1 base and 5 bases, there was a span of 11 bases. The CDR3 spells CASSQGRRANEKLFF. DNA of the CDR3: TGTGCCAGCAGCCAAGGACGCAGGGCCAATGAAAAACTGTTTTTT.

At least ten counts were recorded for this clonotype. The V gene is TRBV20-1, the J gene TRBJ2-1, with D possibly being TRBD2 (8 bases). CDR1 and CDR2 from the germline V gene are DFQATT and SNEGSKA (reference sequence). The CDR3 runs to 15 residues. V dropped 0 bases and J dropped 5 bases, with 14 bases sitting between them. The CDR3 is CSARDNGRGHNEQFF. For the CDR3, the DNA is TGCAGTGCTAGAGATAACGGGAGGGGGCACAATGAGCAGTTCTTC.

This clonotype turned up a few times. The conserved phenylalanine or tryptophan normally closing the CDR3 is absent here, so this likely arose from a read error. This sequence joins TRBV6-5 and TRBJ2-3; maybe TRBD2 (5 bases). In germline, CDR1 is MNHEY, CDR2 SVGAGI. The CDR3 sequence is 15 residues long. CDR3 protein: CASSHSGLATDTQYS. CDR3 coding DNA: TGTGCCAGCAGTCACTCGGGCCTAGCCACAGATACGCAGTATTCT.

This clonotype was observed many times. The chain uses TRBV20-1 and TRBJ2-1; no clear D. Deletions cut 5 bases from V and 0 bases from J, with 8 bases between. The CDR3 is 13 amino acids. Germline lookup yields CDR1 DFQATT and CDR2 SNEGSKA (reference sequence). CDR3 bases: TGCAGTGCTCCCTGGGGCTCCTACAATGAGCAGTTCTTC. It codes for CSAPWGSYNEQFF.

This clonotype was detected ten times or more. In nucleotides, the CDR3 is TGTGCCAGCAGCGTGAACTGGGAAGCTGGAAACACCATATATTTT. It translates to CASSVNWEAGNTIYF. J is TRBJ1-3 and V is TRBV9; unclear D gene. Trimming shortened V by 2 bases and J by 2 bases, and 11 bases separated the two germline ends. The CDR3 spans 15 residues. The germline CDR1 and CDR2 sequences are SGDLS and YYNGEE.

This clonotype was picked up many times. The chain couples TRBV7-6 to TRBJ2-3, with D possibly being TRBD1 (5 bases). CDR1 is SGHVS, CDR2 FNYEAQ, per germline. V lost 1 base to trimming and J lost 4 bases, with 9 bases between them. The CDR3 extends over 14 amino acids. CDR3 nucleotide sequence: TGTGCCAGCAGCTTAGTACAGGTTCCAGATACGCAGTATTTT. It yields the protein CASSLVQVPDTQYF.

This clonotype has more than one count but fewer than ten. Germline is not matched at one junction end, which may reflect a read error. The chain uses TRBV20-1 and TRBJ1-2, with 8 bases aligning to TRBD1. The germline V gene encodes CDR1 DFQATT and CDR2 SNEGSKA (reference sequence). The CDR3 contains 12 residues. This CDR3 reads CSATGTGYGSTF. DNA for the CDR3: TGCAGTGCAACCGGGACAGGATATGGCTCCACCTTC.

The rearrangement uses TRBV6-2 or TRBV6-3 and TRBJ2-7; maybe TRBD2 (5 bases). Germline V gene lookup returns CDR1 MNHEY and CDR2 SVGEGT. V was shortened by 5 bases and J by 3 bases, with 14 bases between the two germline ends. There are 14 residues in the CDR3. The CDR3 sequence: CASSRGGSLYEQYF. The CDR3 DNA is TGTGCCAGCAGTCGCGGAGGCTCGCTCTACGAGCAGTACTTC.